The 10 T cell receptor beta chains in this list originate from one sample, sequenced in a study of control samples from healthy donors and cancer patients. Sequencing used immunoSEQ multiplex PCR; TCRdb keeps in-frame clones, though not all of them. Among about 140,000 clones listed, roughly 92% were seen once. The sequenced sample was blood. Receptors were obtained from a man under 40 in good health.

The V gene is TRBV5-5, the J gene TRBJ2-5, with 8 bases lining up with TRBD2. The CDR3 length is 14 residues. Germline V CDR1 and CDR2: SGHKS, YYEKEE (reference sequence). Trimming took 2 bases from V and 7 from J; bases not matched to a gene: 7. CDR3: CASSFRLAPLTQYF. The CDR3 DNA is TGTGCCAGCAGCTTCCGACTAGCGCCTTTGACCCAGTACTTC.

A note on this clone: A read error may account for a junction end that differs from germline. The chain joins TRBV6-5 to TRBJ1-6, with D maybe TRBD1 (6 bases). The CDR3 contains 15 residues. Looked up from germline, CDR1 is MNHEY and CDR2 is SVGAGI. The CDR3 here is CASSNSQGNNSPLHF. The CDR3 coding sequence is TGTGCCAGCAGTAACTCACAGGGAAACAATTCACCCCTCCACTTT.

The chain recombines TRBV6-5 with TRBJ1-1; D is possibly TRBD1 (5 bases). Looked up from germline, CDR1 is MNHEY and CDR2 is SVGAGI. The CDR3 runs 12 residues. Trimming stripped 2 bases from V and 5 bases from J, with 6 bases between. CDR3: CASSYGGTEAFF. CDR3 nucleotides: TGTGCCAGCAGTTACGGGGGAACTGAAGCTTTCTTT.

The chain recombines TRBV9 with TRBJ2-2; no definite D call. Germline V CDR1 and CDR2: SGDLS, YYNGEE. V shed 0 bases and J shed 5 bases, with 11 bases lying between them. This CDR3 is 15 amino acids long. The CDR3 here is CASSVVVGSTGELFF. The CDR3 DNA reads TGTGCCAGCAGCGTAGTAGTGGGCTCGACCGGGGAGCTGTTTTTT.

A note on this clone: Its ends do not fully match the called genes, so a read error is possible. The V call is TRBV5-3, the J call TRBJ2-7; D gene ambiguous. TRBV5-3 is recorded as an ORF, its role being uncertain. This CDR3 comprises 12 residues. The CDR3 here is CARSLGSNEQYF. CDR3 nucleotides: TGTGCCAGAAGCTTGGGCTCCAACGAGCAGTACTTC.

The chain combines TRBV6-2 or TRBV6-3 with TRBJ2-4; 12 nucleotides line up with TRBD2. The CDR3 has 18 residues. Germline values: CDR1 MNHEY, CDR2 SVGEGT. The ends lost 3 bases at V and 8 bases at J; junction bases unmatched: 14. CDR3 amino acids: CASSYGLSSGRARDIQYF. The CDR3 coding sequence is TGTGCCAGCAGTTATGGTTTGTCTAGCGGGAGGGCCAGGGACATTCAGTACTTC.

This chain links TRBV5-8 with TRBJ2-3, with D hard to call. V lost 4 bases to trimming and J lost 1 base, with 10 bases between them. This CDR3 is 14 amino acids long. In germline, CDR1 is SGHTS, CDR2 YDEGEE. This chain's CDR3 is CASSLLEGTDTQYF. Written as DNA, the CDR3 is TGTGCCAGCAGCCTCCTCGAGGGCACAGATACGCAGTATTTT.

As DNA, the CDR3 is TGTGCCAGCAGTTTATCGGGACCTAGCTCCTACGAGCAGTACTTC. Protein sequence: CASSLSGPSSYEQYF. The chain links TRBV27 to TRBJ2-7; D tentatively fits TRBD1 or TRBD2 (5 bases each). The CDR3 contains 15 residues. Trimming stripped 0 bases from V and 0 bases from J, with 9 bases between. Germline V CDR1 and CDR2: MNHEY, SMNVEV (reference sequence).

This clone was seen just once. This sequence joins TRBV28 and TRBJ2-5, with 12 bases lining up with TRBD1. From germline, CDR1 is MDHEN and CDR2 SYDVKM. Trimming at V came to 5 bases and at J to 5 bases, leaving 6 bases not matched to a gene. The CDR3 is made up of 15 amino acids. The DNA for the CDR3 is TGTGCCAGCAGTAGGGACAGGGGGCTAATGGAGACCCAGTACTTC. As protein: CASSRDRGLMETQYF.

The CDR3 DNA follows: TGTGCCAGCAGCGTCCAGGGGGCGTTTATCGGGGAGCTGTTTTTT. This gives the protein CASSVQGAFIGELFF. The chain carries TRBV9 and TRBJ2-2; the match to TRBD1 covers 8 bases. Germline assignment: CDR1 SGDLS and CDR2 YYNGEE. V lost 2 bases, J lost 7 bases, and 7 bases stayed unmatched. The CDR3 sequence is 15 residues long.